The clone carrying this TCR beta chain has more than one count but fewer than ten. Its antigen is not identified. RNA transcripts served as the template for amplifying TCR beta CDR3 regions. The study used the HTBI primer set for a first-round RT-PCR of the TCR CDR3. TCRdb reprocessed the multiplex PCR reads via MiXCR and lists one record per CDR3 protein. This table has about 500,000 distinct CDR3 sequences, 16% appearing once. These data belong to a study of T cells in Graves' hyperthyroidism and ophthalmopathy. V lost 4 bases to trimming and J lost 5 bases; unmatched junction nucleotides: 19. The CDR3 loop spans 20 amino acids. Germline lookup yields CDR1 MGHRA and CDR2 YSYEKL. General study results and limits: Progression to ophthalmopathy was predicted a median of about six months early.

Patients with uncontrolled infections, other autoimmune diseases, pregnancy or lactation were excluded. Used for diagnoses were clinical symptoms, serum thyroxine and TRAb, thyroid ultrasound and orbital computed tomography. The rearrangement joins TRBV4-1 to TRBJ2-2; 10 positions match TRBD2. The sample consisted of blood. The clonotype comes from a woman younger than 35 with Graves' hyperthyroidism. CDR3 residues: CASSRVRASGSNYRTGELFF. CDR3 DNA sequence: TGCGCCAGCAGCCGGGTCCGGGCTAGCGGGAGTAATTATCGGACCGGGGAGCTGTTTTTT.